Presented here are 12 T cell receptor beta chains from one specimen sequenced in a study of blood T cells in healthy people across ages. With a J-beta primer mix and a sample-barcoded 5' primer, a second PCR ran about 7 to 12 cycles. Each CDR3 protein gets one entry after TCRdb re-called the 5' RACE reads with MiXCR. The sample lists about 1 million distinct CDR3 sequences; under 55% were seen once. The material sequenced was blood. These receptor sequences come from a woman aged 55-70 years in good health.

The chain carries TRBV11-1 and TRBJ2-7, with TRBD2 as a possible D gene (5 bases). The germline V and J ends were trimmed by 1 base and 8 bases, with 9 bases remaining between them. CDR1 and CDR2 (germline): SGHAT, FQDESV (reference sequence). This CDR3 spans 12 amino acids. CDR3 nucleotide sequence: TGTGCCAGCAGCTTAGAGTCGGGAAAGCAGTACTTC. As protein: CASSLESGKQYF.

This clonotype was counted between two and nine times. CDR3 in DNA: TGTGCCAGCATCCGGAGCGGTAGCTCCTACAATGAGCAGTACTTC. Protein sequence: CASIRSGSSYNEQYF. The chain uses TRBV5-4 and TRBJ2-1; possibly TRBD2 for D (5 bases). The J call may not be correct, given that the DNA end is closer to TRBJ2-7. The CDR3 has 15 residues. Per the germline V gene, CDR1 is SGHNT and CDR2 is YYREEE (reference sequence).

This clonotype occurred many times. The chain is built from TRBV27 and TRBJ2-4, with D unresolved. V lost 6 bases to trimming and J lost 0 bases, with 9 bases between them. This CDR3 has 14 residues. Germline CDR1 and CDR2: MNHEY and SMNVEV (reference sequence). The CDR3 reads CASSSPLAKNIQYF. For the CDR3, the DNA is TGTGCCAGCAGCTCTCCATTAGCCAAAAACATTCAGTACTTC.

CDR3: CSASVGGGAGNEQYF. CDR3 DNA sequence: TGCAGTGCTAGTGTGGGTGGCGGGGCGGGAAACGAGCAGTACTTC. The chain is built from TRBV20-1 and TRBJ2-7; tentative D call: TRBD2 (6 bases). CDR1 is DFQATT and CDR2 is SNEGSKA in the germline V gene (reference sequence). V was pared by 3 bases and J by 5 bases, with 20 bases between. The CDR3 contains 15 residues.

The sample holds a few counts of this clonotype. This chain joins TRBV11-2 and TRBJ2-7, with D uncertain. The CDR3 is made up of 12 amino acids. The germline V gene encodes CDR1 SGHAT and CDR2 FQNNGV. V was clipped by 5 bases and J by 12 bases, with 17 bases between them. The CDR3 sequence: CASSNPPPEPYF. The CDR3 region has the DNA TGTGCCAGCAGCAACCCTCCACCCGAACCGTACTTC.

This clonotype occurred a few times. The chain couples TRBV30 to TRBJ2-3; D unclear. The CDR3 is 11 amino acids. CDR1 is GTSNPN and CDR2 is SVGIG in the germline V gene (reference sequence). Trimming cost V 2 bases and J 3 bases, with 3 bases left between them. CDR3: CAWSTTDTQYF. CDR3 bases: TGTGCCTGGAGTACGACAGATACGCAGTATTTT.

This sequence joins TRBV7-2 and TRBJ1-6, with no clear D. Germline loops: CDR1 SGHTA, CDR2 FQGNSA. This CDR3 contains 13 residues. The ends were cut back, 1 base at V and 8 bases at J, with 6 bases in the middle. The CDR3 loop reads CASSLELYSPLHF. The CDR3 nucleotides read TGTGCCAGCAGCTTAGAGTTGTATTCACCCCTCCACTTT.

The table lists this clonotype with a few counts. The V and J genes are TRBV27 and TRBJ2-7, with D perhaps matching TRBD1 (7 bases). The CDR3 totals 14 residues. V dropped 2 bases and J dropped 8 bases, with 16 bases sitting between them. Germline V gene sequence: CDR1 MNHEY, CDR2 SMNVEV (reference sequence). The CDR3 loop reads CASSLEQGRCQQYF. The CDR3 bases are TGTGCCAGCAGTTTAGAACAGGGGAGGTGTCAGCAGTACTTC.

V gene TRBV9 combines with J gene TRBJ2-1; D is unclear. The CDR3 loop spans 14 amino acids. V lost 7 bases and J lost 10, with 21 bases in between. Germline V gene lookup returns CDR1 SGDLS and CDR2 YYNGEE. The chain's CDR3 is CASAPGPTTTEQFF. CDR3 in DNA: TGTGCCAGCGCCCCTGGACCGACAACAACAGAGCAGTTCTTC. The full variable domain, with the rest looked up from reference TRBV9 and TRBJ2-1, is DSGVTQTPKHLITATGQRVTLRCSPRSGDLSVYWYQQSLDQGLQFLIQYYNGEERAKGNILERFSAQQFPDLHSELNLSSLELGDSALYFCASAPGPTTTEQFFGPGTRLTVL.

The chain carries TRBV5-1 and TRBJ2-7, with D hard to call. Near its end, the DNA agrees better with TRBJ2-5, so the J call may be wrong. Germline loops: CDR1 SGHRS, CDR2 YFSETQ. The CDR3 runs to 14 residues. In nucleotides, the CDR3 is TGCGCCAGCAGCCCCACTATTGGGTCCGAGACCCAGTACTTC. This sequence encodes CASSPTIGSETQYF.

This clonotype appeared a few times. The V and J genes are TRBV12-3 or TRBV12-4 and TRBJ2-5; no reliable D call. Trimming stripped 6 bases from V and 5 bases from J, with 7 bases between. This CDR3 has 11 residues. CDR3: CASSEMETQYF. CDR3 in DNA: TGTGCCAGCAGCGAGATGGAGACCCAGTACTTC.

The CDR3 sequence is CASSYTFRGGGANVLTF. CDR3 DNA: TGTGCCAGCAGCTACACCTTCAGGGGAGGTGGGGCCAACGTCCTGACTTTC. The chain recombines TRBV5-6 with TRBJ2-6, with D perhaps being TRBD1 or TRBD2 (6 bases each). The CDR3 has 17 amino acids. The V end lost 3 bases, the J end lost 3 bases, and 16 bases lay between the germline ends. Germline V lookup: CDR1 SGHDT, CDR2 YYEEEE.